One sample yielded the 13 T cell receptor beta chains listed below, sequenced in a study of blood T cells in healthy people across ages. The authors ran a second PCR of roughly 6 to 12 cycles using a sample-barcoded 5' primer and a J-beta primer mix. TCRdb reprocessed the 5' RACE reads via MiXCR and lists one record per CDR3 protein. The sample has hundreds of thousands of distinct CDR3 sequences, 55% to 70% seen once. Sample: blood. Receptors originate from a man under 40 in good health.

The chain employs TRBV24-1 and TRBJ2-3; D is uncertain. V was trimmed by 7 bases and J by 2 bases, leaving 12 bases between them. Germline V gene sequence: CDR1 KGHDR, CDR2 SFDVKD. CDR3 size: 14 residues. The CDR3 here is CATSGPTSTDTQYF. CDR3 DNA sequence: TGTGCCACCAGCGGACCGACTTCCACAGATACGCAGTATTTT.

This clonotype occurred a few times. This chain connects TRBV10-3 to TRBJ2-7; TRBD1 is a possible D gene (5 bases). V was clipped by 2 bases and J by 3 bases, with 14 bases between them. The germline gives CDR1 ENHRY, CDR2 SYGVKD. The CDR3 covers 15 residues. The CDR3 region is CAISEEPGANYEQYF. CDR3 DNA: TGTGCCATCAGTGAGGAGCCTGGGGCCAACTACGAGCAGTACTTC.

This chain links TRBV27 with TRBJ1-2, with D tentatively TRBD1 (6 bases). Germline V gene lookup returns CDR1 MNHEY and CDR2 SMNVEV (reference sequence). This CDR3 comprises 13 residues. Trimming removed 6 bases at V and 3 bases at J, with 11 bases between. CDR3 nucleotide sequence: TGTGCCAGCAGAGTTCAGGGGTACTATGGCTACACCTTC. Its translation: CASRVQGYYGYTF.

The chain couples TRBV27 to TRBJ2-7; 8 bases fit TRBD2. V lost 6 bases, J lost 0 bases, and 10 bases stayed unmatched. Germline CDR1 reads MNHEY; CDR2 reads SMNVEV (reference sequence). CDR3 size: 16 residues. CDR3 in DNA: TGTGCCAGCAGCCGATCAGCGGGAGAAACCTCCTACGAGCAGTACTTC. Its translation: CASSRSAGETSYEQYF.

This sequence joins TRBV7-9 and TRBJ2-1; 10 nucleotides line up with TRBD2. There are 16 residues in the CDR3. Germline V gene lookup returns CDR1 SEHNR and CDR2 FQNEAQ (reference sequence). J was trimmed by 2 bases and V by 2 bases; bases with no gene match: 3. The CDR3 loop is CASSLLAGDPYNEQFF. CDR3 sequence (DNA): TGTGCCAGCAGCTTACTAGCGGGAGACCCCTACAATGAGCAGTTCTTC.

The chain links TRBV13 to TRBJ2-5; unclear D gene. Germline loops: CDR1 PRHDT, CDR2 FYEKMQ (reference sequence). V shed 4 bases and J shed 5 bases, with 11 bases lying between them. The CDR3 has 13 residues. For the CDR3, the DNA is TGTGCCAGCAGCTCAGAGGAGAGGGAGACCCAGTACTTC. Translated, it gives CASSSEERETQYF.

This chain uses TRBV4-3 with TRBJ1-2; the D is unclear. The CDR3 has 16 amino acids. V was cut by 2 bases and J by 4 bases, with 17 bases left in between. Germline assignment: CDR1 LGHNA and CDR2 YSLEER. In DNA form, the CDR3 reads TGCGCCAGCAGCCAATCCTCTAACCAAGGCGTCTATGGCTACACCTTC. This encodes CASSQSSNQGVYGYTF.

This chain connects TRBV24-1 to TRBJ2-4; tentatively, D is TRBD1 (6 bases). Trimming took off 6 bases at V and 4 bases at J, with 30 bases between the two ends. CDR3 size: 20 residues. Germline loops: CDR1 KGHDR, CDR2 SFDVKD. This CDR3 is CATSWFIPNPGQSGKNIQYF. The CDR3 nucleotides are TGTGCCACCAGTTGGTTTATCCCCAATCCGGGACAATCCGGGAAAAACATTCAGTACTTC.

This chain uses TRBV27 with TRBJ2-7; a weak D match, TRBD2 (6 bases). Germline CDR1 MNHEY, CDR2 SMNVEV (reference sequence). Trimming shortened V by 1 base and J by 6 bases, and 16 bases separated the two germline ends. The CDR3 has 15 amino acids. The CDR3 DNA sequence: TGTGCCAGCAGTTTATTAGGCAGCGGGCCGGGCGAGCAGTACTTC. Its protein product is CASSLLGSGPGEQYF.

V usage is TRBV7-2 and J usage is TRBJ1-1; no clear D gene. V lost 3 bases, J lost 4 bases, and 9 bases lay in between. Germline CDR1 and CDR2: SGHTA and FQGNSA. The CDR3 sequence is 13 residues long. The CDR3 DNA reads as TGTGCCAGCAGCTTTGGGTTTGGCACTGAAGCTTTCTTT. It translates to CASSFGFGTEAFF.

The gene calls are TRBV6-6 and TRBJ1-1, with TRBD1 matching 7 bases. V was pared by 6 bases and J by 1 base, with 14 bases of the junction left unmatched. Looked up from germline, CDR1 is MNHNY and CDR2 is SVGAGI (reference sequence). This CDR3 spans 17 amino acids. CDR3 DNA sequence: TGTGCCAGCAGGGCGGACTCTTGGACAGGAAAGAACACTGAAGCTTTCTTT. Protein: CASRADSWTGKNTEAFF.

The chain carries TRBV13 and TRBJ2-3; D gene uncertain. The CDR3 length is 10 residues. Between the trimmed V and J ends, which lost 8 bases and 6 bases, there was a span of 6 bases. The germline V gene encodes CDR1 PRHDT and CDR2 FYEKMQ (reference sequence). CDR3 DNA: TGTGCCAGCCAAGCGGATACGCAGTATTTT. Translation gives CASQADTQYF.

The chain is built from TRBV18 and TRBJ2-5; D possibly corresponds to TRBD2 (6 bases). Trimming removed 3 bases at V and 1 base at J, with 12 bases between. Per the germline V gene, CDR1 is KGHSH and CDR2 is LQKENI. The CDR3 has 15 residues. This CDR3 reads CASSPAGGTQETQYF. The CDR3 nucleotides are TGTGCCAGCTCACCTGCCGGGGGAACCCAAGAGACCCAGTACTTC.